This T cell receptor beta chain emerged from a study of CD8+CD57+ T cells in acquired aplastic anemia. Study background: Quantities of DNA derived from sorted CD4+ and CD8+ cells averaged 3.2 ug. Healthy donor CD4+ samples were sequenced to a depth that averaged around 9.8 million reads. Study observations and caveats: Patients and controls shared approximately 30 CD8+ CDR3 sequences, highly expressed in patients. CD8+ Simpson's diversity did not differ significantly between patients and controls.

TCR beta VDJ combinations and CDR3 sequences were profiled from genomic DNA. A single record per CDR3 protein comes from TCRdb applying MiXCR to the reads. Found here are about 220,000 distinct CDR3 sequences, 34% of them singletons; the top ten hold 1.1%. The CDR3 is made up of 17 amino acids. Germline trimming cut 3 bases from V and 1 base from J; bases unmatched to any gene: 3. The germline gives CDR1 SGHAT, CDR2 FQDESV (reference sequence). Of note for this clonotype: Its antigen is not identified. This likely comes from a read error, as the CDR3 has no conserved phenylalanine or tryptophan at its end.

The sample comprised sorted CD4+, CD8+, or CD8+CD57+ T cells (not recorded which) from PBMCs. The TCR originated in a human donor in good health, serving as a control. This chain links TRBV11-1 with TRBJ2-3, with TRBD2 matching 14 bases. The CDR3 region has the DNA TGTGCCAGCAGCTTCGGACTAGCGGGGGGCCGCACAGATACGCAGTATCTT. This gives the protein CASSFGLAGGRTDTQYL.